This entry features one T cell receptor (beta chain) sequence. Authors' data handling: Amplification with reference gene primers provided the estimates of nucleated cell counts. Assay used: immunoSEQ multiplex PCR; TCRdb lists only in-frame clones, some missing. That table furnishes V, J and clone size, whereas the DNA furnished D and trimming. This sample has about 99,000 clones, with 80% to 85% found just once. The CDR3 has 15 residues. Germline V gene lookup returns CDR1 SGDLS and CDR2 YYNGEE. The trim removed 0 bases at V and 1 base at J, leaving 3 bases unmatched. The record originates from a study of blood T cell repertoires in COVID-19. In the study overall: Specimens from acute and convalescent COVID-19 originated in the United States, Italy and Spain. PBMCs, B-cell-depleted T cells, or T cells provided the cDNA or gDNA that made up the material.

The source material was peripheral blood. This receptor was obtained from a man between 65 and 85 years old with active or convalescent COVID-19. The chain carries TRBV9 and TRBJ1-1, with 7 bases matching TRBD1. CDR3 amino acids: CASSVVGQANTEAFF. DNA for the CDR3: TGTGCCAGCAGCGTAGTTGGACAGGCGAACACTGAAGCTTTCTTT.